These 14 T cell receptor beta chains came from one sample sequenced in a study of post-analysis software for immune sequencing data. Whole-study findings and limits: Roughly five TRBV segments were significantly more frequent in patients than in controls. TRBV5-6, TRBV5-1 and TRBV20-1 were among these segments.

cDNA libraries of TCR beta carried unique molecular identifiers. Each CDR3 protein gets one entry after TCRdb re-called the PCR reads with MiXCR. Among about 500,000 distinct CDR3 sequences listed, less than 45% were seen once. For these TCRs, the target antigens are not known. Source material: blood. All receptors derive from a girl aged 5 to 17 with multiple sclerosis.

The genes are TRBV2 and TRBJ1-2; perhaps TRBD1 as D (6 bases). From germline, CDR1 is SNHLY and CDR2 FYNNEI. There are 16 residues in the CDR3. V dropped 7 bases and J dropped 9 bases, with 27 bases sitting between them. The CDR3 sequence: CASTVTLLTGGGSYTF. The CDR3 DNA is TGTGCCAGCACCGTTACCCTTTTGACAGGCGGCGGGAGCTACACCTTC.

The sample holds a few counts of this clonotype. V usage is TRBV12-5 and J usage is TRBJ2-4, with D perhaps TRBD2 (5 bases). This CDR3 has 16 residues. Germline CDR1 reads LGHNT; CDR2 reads FRNRAP. V lost 0 bases to trimming and J lost 0 bases, with 9 bases between them. CDR3 sequence: CASGLVKEAAKNIQYF. The DNA of the CDR3 is TGTGCTAGTGGTTTGGTAAAGGAGGCAGCCAAAAACATTCAGTACTTC.

This clonotype was seen only once. The chain recombines TRBV28 with TRBJ1-5, with D unclear. This CDR3 region has 10 residues. Per germline, CDR1 MDHEN and CDR2 SYDVKM. Deletions cut 10 bases from V and 11 bases from J, with 12 bases between. The CDR3 is CATENQAQHF. The CDR3 coding sequence is TGTGCCACCGAAAATCAAGCCCAGCATTTT. Filled out from reference TRBV28 and TRBJ1-5, the complete variable domain reads DVKVTQSSRYLVKRTGEKVFLECVQDMDHENMFWYRQDPGLGLRLIYFSYDVKMKEKGDIPEGYSVSREKKERFSLILESASTNQTSMYLCATENQAQHFGDGTRLSIL.

The chain joins TRBV20-1 to TRBJ2-1, with 9 bases that match TRBD1. This CDR3 comprises 15 residues. Germline V gene sequence: CDR1 DFQATT, CDR2 SNEGSKA (reference sequence). The J segment lost 4 bases and the V segment lost 1 base, leaving 5 bases of the junction unmatched. The CDR3 loop is CSARAVDRGYNEQFF. CDR3 in DNA: TGCAGTGCTAGAGCTGTGGACAGGGGTTACAATGAGCAGTTCTTC.

This rearrangement joins TRBV24-1 to TRBJ2-1, with 8 positions matching TRBD2. The V gene end was trimmed by 2 bases and the J gene end by 3 bases; junction bases not matched to a gene: 2. The germline gives CDR1 KGHDR, CDR2 SFDVKD. The CDR3 spans 15 residues. This CDR3 is CATSDSGGGYNEQFF. Here the CDR3 DNA reads TGTGCCACCAGTGATTCCGGGGGGGGCTACAATGAGCAGTTCTTC.

This chain links TRBV15 with TRBJ2-1; 7 bases agree with TRBD2. The J segment lost 7 bases and the V segment lost 3 bases, leaving 12 bases of the junction unmatched. CDR3 length: 16 amino acids. Germline V gives CDR1 LNHNV, CDR2 YYDKDF (reference sequence). In DNA, the CDR3 is TGTGCCACCAGCAGGGGAGGGCTAGCTCCGCGTAATGAGCAGTTCTTC. Amino acid sequence: CATSRGGLAPRNEQFF.

This clonotype has ten or more counts. V usage is TRBV7-6 and J usage is TRBJ2-7; D is perhaps TRBD1 (5 bases). V was trimmed by 1 base and J by 4 bases, leaving 8 bases between them. The CDR3 is made up of 13 amino acids. Germline-derived CDR1 and CDR2 are SGHVS and FNYEAQ. In DNA, the CDR3 is TGTGCCAGCAGCTTAGGACAGTTGTACGAGCAGTACTTC. Translation: CASSLGQLYEQYF.

V and J are TRBV6-6 and TRBJ1-1, with no clear D. There are 14 residues in the CDR3. The ends were cut back, 0 bases at V and 7 bases at J, with 12 bases in the middle. The germline V gene encodes CDR1 MNHNY and CDR2 SVGAGI (reference sequence). CDR3 in amino acids: CASSYSNLAGEAFF. CDR3 DNA sequence: TGTGCCAGCAGTTACTCGAATTTGGCAGGTGAAGCTTTCTTT.

The chain recombines TRBV4-1 with TRBJ1-4; 9 nucleotides align to TRBD1. The CDR3 contains 16 residues. Germline V gene data show CDR1 as MGHRA and CDR2 as YSYEKL. V was clipped by 1 base and J by 5 bases; unmatched bases: 5. CDR3 amino acids: CASSQGKGTGNEKLFF. As DNA, the CDR3 is TGCGCCAGCAGCCAAGGGAAAGGGACAGGGAATGAAAAACTGTTTTTT.

V usage is TRBV20-1 and J usage is TRBJ1-4; D is unclear. The germline V gene has CDR1 DFQATT and CDR2 SNEGSKA (reference sequence). The CDR3 totals 13 residues. V was cut by 6 bases and J by 8 bases, with 16 bases left in between. The CDR3 DNA sequence: TGCAGTGCCCTCGACAAGGCAAGGGAAAAACTGTTTTTT. The encoded protein is CSALDKAREKLFF.

The DNA of the CDR3 is TGCGCCAGCAGCCTGCTGCCTGACAATGAGCAGTTCTTC. Residues: CASSLLPDNEQFF. The chain combines TRBV5-1 with TRBJ2-1; D is undetermined. V lost 4 bases and J 5 bases, leaving 10 bases between the germline ends. The germline gives CDR1 SGHRS, CDR2 YFSETQ. CDR3 length: 13 amino acids.

This clonotype was observed a handful of times. V gene TRBV27 combines with J gene TRBJ1-6; D not resolved. Trimming removed 7 bases at V and 2 bases at J, with 9 bases between. In germline, CDR1 is MNHEY, CDR2 SMNVEV (reference sequence). The CDR3 consists of 14 residues. The CDR3 loop reads CASTAGPYNSPLHF. CDR3 nucleotide sequence: TGTGCCAGCACCGCGGGTCCCTATAATTCACCCCTCCACTTT.

The rearrangement uses TRBV24-1 and TRBJ1-5; 8 nucleotides agree with TRBD1. J gave up 5 bases and V 3 bases, and 11 bases lay outside the gene matches. CDR1 is KGHDR, CDR2 SFDVKD, per germline. The CDR3 is 17 amino acids. CDR3 nucleotides: TGTGCCACCAGTGATCAACCCGACAGGGGTAGGGATCAGCCCCAGCATTTT. It codes for CATSDQPDRGRDQPQHF.

This sequence joins TRBV7-8 and TRBJ1-5; TRBD1 matches 8 bases. V shed 6 bases, J shed 3 bases, and the junction held 10 bases outside the gene matches. The CDR3 length is 16 residues. From germline, CDR1 is SGHVS and CDR2 FQNEAQ. The CDR3 loop reads CASSSIGTGVNQPQHF. The DNA for the CDR3 is TGTGCCAGCAGTTCGATAGGGACAGGAGTCAATCAGCCCCAGCATTTT.